There are many counts of the clone carrying this TCR beta chain. What it binds is unknown. This specimen comes from a study of early T cells in non-severe SARS-CoV-2 infection. Study summary: Bulk RNA taken from unsorted whole blood was sequenced, leaving chains unpaired. Points from the study as a whole: A preference for anti-spike CD8 responses marked VDJdb matching, which missed private and CD4 specificities.

Each single cDNA molecule received a unique molecular identifier. From the 5' RACE reads, TCRdb called clonotypes with MiXCR, one entry per CDR3 protein. The data contain about 83,000 distinct CDR3 sequences, around 13% of them singletons. There are 14 residues in the CDR3. V was clipped by 2 bases and J by 4 bases, with 15 bases between them. CDR1 SQVTM and CDR2 ANQGSEA come from the germline V gene. The clonotype comes from an adult who was a healthcare worker with PCR-confirmed SARS-CoV-2 infection or an uninfected control (not recorded which). The V call is TRBV29-1, the J call TRBJ2-7, with D tentatively TRBD1 or TRBD2 (6 bases each). The sequenced sample consisted of whole blood. CDR3 sequence reads: CSVETGAALYEQYF. The CDR3 DNA reads as TGCAGCGTTGAAACGGGGGCAGCTTTATACGAGCAGTACTTC.